The subject of this entry is one T cell receptor (beta chain). The antigen remains undetermined. The CDR3 length is 16 residues. The V and J ends lost 5 bases and 4 bases respectively, with 21 bases between them. Germline loops: CDR1 SGHKS, CDR2 YYEKEE (reference sequence). The record originates from a study of regulatory T cells in long-lasting Graves disease. Study results and caveats: Favored gene segments in persistent disease were TRBV28, TRBJ1-2 and TRBJ2-5.

To make TCR beta libraries, researchers used iRepertoire HTBI primers and Arm-PCR of CDR3 regions. A single record per CDR3 protein comes from TCRdb applying MiXCR to the multiplex PCR reads. The table lists 350,000 to 500,000 distinct CDR3 sequences, around 15% of them singletons. Regarding time point: newly diagnosed GD, antithyroid drugs for less than 3 months. The TCR library used RNA extracted from PBMCs. The same data also went into a second study, on T cells in Graves' hyperthyroidism and ophthalmopathy. From that second work: Ophthalmopathy and stable hyperthyroidism were told apart by a 13 V-J model.

The sequences come from peripheral blood mononuclear cells (PBMCs), collected at new diagnosis, from a patient treated with antithyroid drugs. The chain recombines TRBV5-5 with TRBJ2-5, with D maybe TRBD2 (7 bases). The sequence came from a woman in her twenties or thirties with Graves disease. The CDR3 DNA is TGTGCCAGCAGTTCTTATCCGGGGGGCGCGGGAGAGACCCAGTACTTC. Amino acid sequence: CASSSYPGGAGETQYF.